A selection of T cell receptor beta chains follows, all from one sample in a study of blood T cells in healthy people across ages. Each CDR3 protein is one row after TCRdb ran MiXCR on the 5' RACE reads. Altogether roughly 800,000 distinct CDR3 sequences are present, roughly 64% being singletons, with the ten largest covering about 20%. The sample taken for sequencing was blood. These receptors all stem from a man younger than 45 in good health. The CDR3 runs from the conserved cysteine through the conserved F or W. D genes are given only for firm matches. Clone size, where shown, is once, few, many, or a class for clones that have expanded.

v_gene	d_gene	j_gene	abundance	CDR3aa	CDR3nt
TRBV20-1	TRBD2	TRBJ2-3	-	CSARPLGTSGTDTQYF	TGCAGTGCTAGACCCTTAGGGACTAGCGGCACAGATACGCAGTATTTT
TRBV29-1	-	TRBJ2-1	few	CSVVQSSVDEQFF	TGCAGCGTGGTACAGAGCTCCGTCGATGAGCAGTTCTTC
TRBV2	-	TRBJ1-1	-	CASGGRLAFF	TGTGCCAGCGGGGGCCGTCTTGCTTTCTTT
TRBV7-2	TRBD2	TRBJ2-1	-	CASSFERESRNEQFF	TGTGCCAGCAGCTTCGAGCGGGAGAGCCGCAATGAGCAGTTCTTC
TRBV2	-	TRBJ2-6	-	CASSQDLISGANVLTF	TGTGCCAGCAGCCAGGACCTAATTTCTGGGGCCAACGTCCTGACTTTC
TRBV15	-	TRBJ2-3	few	CATSRDGLISTDTQYF	TGTGCCACCAGCAGAGATGGACTTATTAGCACAGATACGCAGTATTTT
TRBV7-6	-	TRBJ2-1	many	CASSVGLDNEQFF	TGTGCCAGCAGCGTAGGTCTCGACAATGAGCAGTTCTTC
TRBV7-9	-	TRBJ2-3	-	CASSLSTQYF	TGTGCCAGCAGCTTAAGTACGCAGTATTTT
TRBV28	TRBD2	TRBJ2-7	once	CASSLLAGGKGIRNYEQYF	TGTGCCAGCAGTTTGCTCGCGGGGGGCAAAGGGATCAGGAACTACGAGCAGTACTTC
TRBV6-2/TRBV6-3	TRBD2	TRBJ2-3	once	CASLSGSDGDTQYF	TGTGCCAGCCTGAGCGGGAGTGACGGAGATACGCAGTATTTT
TRBV24-1	-	TRBJ2-6	few	CATSDYRDANSGANVLTF	TGTGCCACCAGTGATTACCGGGACGCCAACTCTGGGGCCAACGTCCTGACTTTC
TRBV2	-	TRBJ1-4	-	CASRATGSLFF	TGTGCCAGCAGGGCTACAGGGTCACTGTTTTTT
TRBV12-3/TRBV12-4	-	TRBJ1-6	many	CASRGISANSPLHF	TGTGCCAGCAGGGGGATATCTGCTAATTCACCCCTCCACTTT
TRBV14	TRBD1	TRBJ1-6	-	CASSDSGGNNSPLHF	TGTGCCAGCAGCGACTCAGGGGGCAATAATTCACCCCTCCACTTT
TRBV2	-	TRBJ2-5	-	CASSPWGVYQETQYF	TGTGCCAGCAGCCCCTGGGGCGTATACCAAGAGACCCAGTACTTC
TRBV20-1	TRBD2	TRBJ2-1	-	CSARRSAGAGGNEQFF	TGCAGTGCTAGGCGGAGTGCCGGAGCGGGAGGCAATGAGCAGTTCTTC
TRBV6-5	TRBD2	TRBJ2-1	-	CANSRGWSGRNEHFF	TGTGCCAACAGTCGGGGATGGAGCGGGAGGAATGAGCATTTCTTC
TRBV19	-	TRBJ2-5	few	CARPTNNRARQETQYF	TGTGCCCGACCAACTAACAACAGGGCCCGCCAAGAGACCCAGTACTTC
TRBV20-1	-	TRBJ2-7	-	CSASGGGTEQYF	TGCAGTGCTAGCGGAGGAGGTACCGAGCAGTACTTC
TRBV6-5	-	TRBJ2-3	few	CASSYGVPPDTQYF	TGTGCCAGCAGTTACGGGGTCCCCCCAGATACGCAGTATTTT
TRBV29-1	TRBD1	TRBJ1-2	-	CSAVDRADYGYTF	TGCAGCGCTGTGGACAGGGCGGACTATGGCTACACCTTC
TRBV27	TRBD2	TRBJ2-7	-	CASILTGASGTRQQYF	TGTGCCAGCATCTTAACGGGGGCTAGCGGGACCCGCCAGCAGTACTTC
TRBV20-1	-	TRBJ2-7	-	CSANYQGYEQYF	TGCAGTGCTAATTACCAGGGATACGAGCAGTACTTC
TRBV3-1	-	TRBJ2-6	-	CASSASAGSGANVLTF	TGTGCCAGCAGCGCCTCAGCAGGGTCCGGGGCCAACGTCCTGACTTTC
TRBV20-1	TRBD1	TRBJ2-5	few	CSARQGVVETQYF	TGCAGTGCTAGACAGGGGGTGGTAGAGACCCAGTACTTC
TRBV12-3/TRBV12-4	TRBD1	TRBJ1-4	-	CASSLESGGWGEKLFF	TGTGCCAGCAGTTTGGAATCAGGGGGATGGGGCGAAAAACTGTTTTTT
TRBV7-6	TRBD2	TRBJ2-5	-	CASSYRRLGGETQYF	TGTGCCAGCAGCTACCGGAGATTGGGGGGGGAGACCCAGTACTTC
TRBV6-6	-	TRBJ1-2	few	CASSYPDTDYGYTF	TGTGCCAGCAGTTACCCCGACACTGACTATGGCTACACCTTC
TRBV29-1	-	TRBJ1-1	-	CSTATTGGRRAFF	TGCAGCACAGCTACGACAGGCGGGAGACGAGCTTTCTTT
TRBV12-3/TRBV12-4	-	TRBJ2-7	-	CASTPGGTRYYEQYF	TGTGCCAGCACCCCCGGGGGCACTAGGTACTACGAGCAGTACTTC
TRBV20-1	TRBD1	TRBJ1-5	-	CSATTVQDRGVYSNQPQHF	TGCAGTGCAACTACTGTCCAGGACAGGGGCGTCTATAGCAATCAGCCCCAGCATTTT
TRBV7-9	-	TRBJ1-2	-	CATIGGGGYTF	TGTGCCACCATTGGGGGTGGAGGCTACACCTTC
TRBV5-4	-	TRBJ2-3	-	CASSLGQGLSIDTQYF	TGTGCCAGCAGCTTGGGGCAGGGGCTGTCCATAGATACGCAGTATTTT
TRBV7-9	-	TRBJ2-5	once	CASSFLGTGEETQYF	TGTGCCAGCAGCTTCTTGGGGACCGGGGAAGAGACCCAGTACTTC
TRBV4-3	-	TRBJ2-5	few	CASSQGSVSGTQYF	TGCGCCAGCAGCCAAGGAAGCGTCTCGGGGACCCAGTACTTC
TRBV11-2	-	TRBJ2-7	-	CASEGGDPYEQYF	TGTGCCAGCGAAGGAGGGGACCCCTACGAGCAGTACTTC
TRBV29-1	-	TRBJ1-2	once	CSALDPGYTF	TGCAGCGCTCTCGACCCTGGCTACACCTTC
TRBV20-1	-	TRBJ2-4	few	CSARGGAQRPPIQYF	TGCAGTGCTAGAGGTGGGGCGCAACGTCCCCCCATTCAGTACTTC
TRBV4-3	-	TRBJ2-1	-	CASSQDLTTNEQFF	TGCGCCAGCAGCCAAGATCTGACTACCAATGAGCAGTTCTTC
TRBV6-5	TRBD2	TRBJ2-7	-	CASSYLGLAISEQYF	TGTGCCAGCAGTTACTTGGGACTAGCGATTTCAGAGCAGTACTTC